This T cell receptor beta chain appears in the sequencing data of a study of CD8+ T cells in alopecia areata listed by TCRdb under 2018. Turning to the overall study: The treated patients took part in an open-label pilot trial in which moderate-to-severe alopecia areata was treated with oral tofacitinib at 5 to 10 mg twice daily. Patients stayed on tofacitinib for 6 to 18 months and then had 6 months of follow-up off drug so that delayed response and recurrence could be assessed. Disease severity in treated patients was measured with the SALT score, which quantifies the percentage of affected scalp surface area. The study used high-throughput TCRbeta sequencing to examine T cell clonal expansion in alopecia areata, in both the C3H/HeJ mouse model and human patients. On the human side, TCRbeta sequencing was run on scalp tissue and on sorted CD4+ and CD8+ peripheral blood T cells from healthy controls and from alopecia areata patients with either patchy or totalis/universalis disease. Tofacitinib-treated patients had biopsies at baseline and at 4 and 24 weeks of treatment, with a later scalp biopsy in several patients. Clonality in the scalp was compared among normal scalp (n=4), patchy alopecia areata scalp (n=8), and alopecia totalis/universalis scalp (n=8). RNA was extracted with the PAXgene miRNA kit for fixed scalp, the miRNeasy kit for PBMCs, and the RNeasy kit for mouse skin. TCRbeta CDR3 regions were amplified by immunoSEQ multiplex PCR using 35 Vbeta forward and 13 Jbeta reverse primers. Points the paper makes about the study in general: The treated cohort was small, with a single nonresponder, so links between baseline CD8+ expansion and response need larger studies. With tofacitinib, both scalp clonality and the number of expanded CD8+ clones among the top 100 scalp clones went down significantly. Compared with normal scalp, lesional scalp had higher clonality and more expanded CD8+ clones, particularly in alopecia totalis/universalis, a pattern that suggests antigenic drive. Many expanded lesional clones persisted in scalp and blood during tofacitinib treatment, which may partly explain relapse after stopping treatment. Compared with mice, TCR sequences shared between patients were less clear, possibly partly because of HLA diversity across the patient population. Resident alphabeta T cells in normal human skin are also sequenced, complicating scalp TCR repertoire analysis, unlike mouse skin dominated by gammadelta T cells.

Explained via the paper, the time point label denotes: around 22 weeks on oral tofacitinib. The sample's treatment or condition label, decoded: oral pan-JAK inhibitor, 5-10 mg twice daily. From alopecia areata patients, peripheral blood was collected along with lesional scalp punch biopsies. PBMCs were separated by density centrifugation and stained for CD3, CD4 and CD8, after which CD4+ and CD8+ T cells were sorted on a FACSAria. As for this clone: What this receptor recognizes is not known. Base qualities were left out, and no much larger clone turns up one base away.

At the junction V is shortened by 1 base and J by 4 bases, with 11 bases in between. As encoded in the germline V gene, CDR1 is SGHRS while CDR2 is YFSETQ. The CDR3 runs 14 amino acids, cysteine and phenylalanine included. The read is trimmed to its CDR3 DNA, 42 bases read in frame from base 1. The method was the immunoSEQ multiplex PCR assay. RNA was extracted from all samples and reverse transcribed into cDNA as template for TCR sequencing. SuperScript III was used to make first-strand cDNA, primed with a 2:1 mix of oligo-dT and random hexamers. A synthetic immune receptor repertoire was used to assess amplification bias, and residual bias was removed computationally. For the original study's pipeline: Raw reads were preprocessed to remove errors, and CDR3 was defined by IMGT conventions from the conserved cysteine to phenylalanine. Clonality was calculated as 1 minus Shannon entropy normalized by log2 of the number of productive unique TCRs. Whether each scalp clone was CD4 or CD8 was inferred by checking scalp TCRbeta sequences against the CD4 and CD8 repertoires from sorted blood. Here the immuneACCESS table is served through TCRdb, limited to in-frame sequences with V and J called. Missing clones are a known gap in these copies; in checked studies unresolved V genes cover under half, and the rest lacks a known reason. V, J and clone size are taken as reported in that table, and D and trimming were inferred from the DNA itself. This sample comprises 200,000 or so clones, 58% of them detected only once. Of the sample, 5% to 6% is held by the ten largest clones.

This TCR was recovered from a human donor with alopecia areata. Recombination connected TRBV5-1 to TRBJ2-5; too little of a D gene remains to name it. The sample here was CD4+ T cells sorted from blood, taken at week 24, from a patient treated with tofacitinib. The sequence in DNA is TGCGCCAGCAGCTTGTCGGCCCTAGGAGAGACCCAGTACTTC. Its amino acids are CASSLSALGETQYF.